This T cell receptor (beta chain) was identified during a study of pediatric ulcerative colitis. Study-wide results and caveats: In rectum, acute severe colitis had expanded clones and less diversity. No controls had the two rectal clonotypes shared by ulcerative colitis patients.

During colonoscopy, one to two rectal pinch biopsies were collected. Sequencing was at survey level. The protocol was immunoSEQ multiplex PCR, while the TCRdb copy is restricted to in-frame clones and leaves out a portion. Of about 16,000 clones listed, over 65% are singletons. This CDR3 spans 15 amino acids. CDR1 and CDR2 from the germline V gene are MNHEY and SVGAGI. Trimming removed 2 bases from V and 0 bases from J, with 10 bases in between. This clone was observed a single time. What it binds is not known. The origin of this receptor is a boy aged 5-17 years with moderate ulcerative colitis. Sequencing input: gut tissue. This chain uses TRBV6-5 with TRBJ1-1; the D gene is possibly TRBD1 (5 bases). In nucleotides, the CDR3 is TGTGCCAGCAGTTACGGCGGGACTTTGAACACTGAAGCTTTCTTT. It yields the protein CASSYGGTLNTEAFF.